This T cell receptor beta chain is drawn from a study of molecular identifiers for immune sequencing clone quantification (dated by TCRdb to the late 2010s). Some background on the complete study: For a replicate experiment, RNA from roughly 20,000 or 100,000 naive CD8 T cells was divided into five aliquots, and four of the five aliquots were sequenced. This methods study benchmarked molecular-identifier clustering-based TCR repertoire sequencing (MIDCIRS) and TCR RNA copy counting, using CD8 T cells to do so. The full study reports these points: Highly expanded clone sizes could be underestimated if identical TCR molecules share a barcode. Spiked-in Jurkat TCR RNA equivalent to a single cell was reported to be detectable even among over 800,000 naive CD8 T cells. Clones above 20 RNA copies held over 99% of molecules in CMV-specific effector cells but under 1% in naive cells. The naive libraries included spiked-in Jurkat TCR RNA (around 9 copies' worth), and this RNA is not part of the donor repertoire. About three recovered TCR RNA copies per cell were obtained by modeling, versus approximately 9 by digital PCR, implying a capture efficiency of 25% to 30%. When barcode sub-clustering was not used, chimeric consensus sequences inflated TCR diversity, with chimeras reaching as high as 47%.

Note on this clonotype: The specificity of this receptor is unknown. This may stem from a read error, because a much larger clone lies one nucleotide away.

Libraries of naive CD8 T cells were built from around 20,000 to 990,000 sorted cells, with 10%, 30% or 50% of the purified RNA used. On a BD FACSAria II, naive CD8 T cells were FACS-sorted as CD8+CD4-CCR7+CD45RA+ and collected into RLT Plus buffer. To test detection sensitivity, Jurkat RNA equal to ten TCR copies was added to samples of about 20,000-1,000,000 naive CD8 T cells. Enrichment of CD8 T cells was done with RosetteSep CD8+ T Cell Enrichment Cocktail plus Ficoll-Paque, and ACK red cell lysis came afterward. Library prep was done by PCR. The listed sequencing device is NextSeq 500. Bulk TCR libraries were made following a previously described method, with the TCR primers given in Table S5. The Qiagen AllPrep DNA/RNA kit was used to purify total RNA. Before analysis, reads from multiple sequencing runs of one library were combined. From the authors' description of their analysis: Only reads with exact TCR constant sequence were kept, trimmed to 150 nt, and grouped by their 12-nt molecular barcodes. Within each barcode group, reads were sub-clustered at a 15% Levenshtein threshold, and quality-weighted consensus sequences were built per RNA molecule. Non-functional sequences were filtered out, along with any lower-count sequence sitting one edit away from another sequence. Based on a fit of two negative binomial distributions, barcode sub-clusters having less than 20% of the maximum read count were discarded. TCRdb cleaned the public reads at Q25 with fastp, built clones with MiXCR and kept in-frame beta chains. Here each entry gathers all rows of one CDR3 protein and keeps the most common genes and DNA. The V and J calls reflect TCRdb's pipeline rather than the authors' work. The sample records hundreds of thousands of distinct CDR3 sequences, 25% of which are singletons. About 0.8% of the sample is held by the ten biggest clonotypes.

Sequencing used naive CD8+ T cells from blood, with Jurkat cell RNA spiked in. The cell subset or site tag for this specimen amounts to: FACS-sorted CD8+CD4-CCR7+CD45RA+ naive T cells. The TCR sequence derives from a human donor in good health. Some libraries in this study had Jurkat cell RNA spiked in.

The CDR3 sequence is CSAREWQQQETQCF. The bases read TGCAGTGCTAGGGAATGGCAGCAACAAGAGACCCAGTGCTTC. The chain was built from TRBV20-1 and TRBJ2-5, with the D gene uncertain. The CDR3 runs 14 amino acids, cysteine and phenylalanine included. The sequence is cut down to CDR3 DNA, 42 bases in frame from base 1. CDR1 DFQATT and CDR2 SNEGSKA are derived from the germline V gene (reference sequence).